The 22 T cell receptor beta chains in this list originate from one sample, sequenced in a study of T cells in Graves' hyperthyroidism and ophthalmopathy. Amplification targeted TCR beta CDR3 regions from RNA transcripts. HTBI primers were used for first-round RT-PCR of the TCR CDR3. TCRdb re-derived calls from the multiplex PCR reads in MiXCR, one entry per CDR3 protein. The profile shows hundreds of thousands of distinct CDR3 sequences, around 15% of them singletons. The sequenced sample was blood. All receptors derive from a woman between 40 and 55 years old with Graves' ophthalmopathy.

At least ten counts were recorded for this clonotype. The chain joins TRBV9 to TRBJ2-2, with a possible D match to TRBD2 (5 bases). Looked up from germline, CDR1 is SGDLS and CDR2 is YYNGEE. This CDR3 is built from 15 residues. V was cut by 3 bases and J by 1 base, with 10 bases left in between. Here the CDR3 reads CASSARELNTGELFF. CDR3 in DNA: TGTGCCAGCAGCGCTAGGGAGTTGAACACCGGGGAGCTGTTTTTT.

This clonotype was counted between two and nine times. This sequence joins TRBV2 and TRBJ1-5; D not certain. CDR1 and CDR2 (germline): SNHLY, FYNNEI. V lost 0 bases and J 4 bases, leaving 7 bases between the germline ends. The CDR3 is made up of 14 amino acids. Here the CDR3 DNA reads TGTGCCAGCAGTGAAGCCCTTAAAAATCAGCCCCAGCATTTT. Translating it yields CASSEALKNQPQHF.

The V call is TRBV12-3 or TRBV12-4, the J call TRBJ1-3, with TRBD1 identical over 10 bases. The CDR3 spans 14 residues. J gave up 8 bases and V 2 bases, and 3 bases lay outside the gene matches. CDR3 nucleotide sequence: TGTGCCAGCAGTTTATCTGGACAGGGGGACACCATATATTTT. Its translation is CASSLSGQGDTIYF.

At least ten counts were recorded for this clonotype. The chain employs TRBV29-1 and TRBJ1-3; D may be TRBD1 (5 bases). The CDR3 totals 16 residues. Trimming shortened V by 1 base and J by 4 bases, and 17 bases separated the two germline ends. Germline lookup yields CDR1 SQVTM and CDR2 ANQGSEA. DNA of the CDR3: TGCAGCGTTGAAGCTCGGGGGACGACTTCAGGAAACACCATATATTTT. Protein product: CSVEARGTTSGNTIYF.

This clonotype was counted at least ten times. This chain links TRBV6-1 with TRBJ2-7; D may be TRBD2 (5 bases). The CDR3 loop spans 13 amino acids. Trimming shortened V by 6 bases and J by 4 bases, and 13 bases separated the two germline ends. Germline V lookup: CDR1 MNHNS, CDR2 SASEGT. CDR3 sequence reads: CASSKRNSYEQYF. CDR3 coding DNA: TGTGCCAGCAGCAAGCGGAACTCTTACGAGCAGTACTTC.

The CDR3 spells CASSQVGRVSGELFF. CDR3 bases: TGCGCCAGCAGCCAAGTTGGCAGGGTATCCGGGGAGCTGTTTTTT. The chain employs TRBV4-1 and TRBJ2-2; the D gene is possibly TRBD1 (5 bases). The CDR3 length is 15 residues. The V and J ends lost 1 base and 6 bases respectively, with 12 bases between them. From germline, CDR1 is MGHRA and CDR2 YSYEKL.

This clonotype showed up just a few times. The rearrangement uses TRBV9 and TRBJ2-2; D ambiguous. Per germline, CDR1 SGDLS and CDR2 YYNGEE. The CDR3 consists of 17 residues. V lost 4 bases and J 0 bases, leaving 16 bases between the germline ends. This chain's CDR3 is CASSQTLGLANTGELFF. The CDR3, as DNA: TGTGCCAGCAGCCAAACGTTAGGGCTAGCGAACACCGGGGAGCTGTTTTTT. Combining the CDR3 with reference TRBV9 and TRBJ2-2 gives the whole variable domain DSGVTQTPKHLITATGQRVTLRCSPRSGDLSVYWYQQSLDQGLQFLIQYYNGEERAKGNILERFSAQQFPDLHSELNLSSLELGDSALYFCASSQTLGLANTGELFFGEGSRLTVL.

This clonotype came up many times. J is TRBJ1-2 and V is TRBV6-1; TRBD1 is a possible D gene (6 bases). Germline CDR1 is MNHNS and CDR2 is SASEGT. This CDR3 spans 14 amino acids. The V end lost 4 bases, the J end lost 6 bases, and 15 bases lay between the germline ends. CDR3 coding DNA: TGTGCCAGCAGTGTTTACACAGGGTCCCATGGCTACACCTTC. Its translation: CASSVYTGSHGYTF.

This clonotype showed up many times. The chain employs TRBV19 and TRBJ1-5; the match to TRBD1 covers 9 bases. Germline values: CDR1 LNHDA, CDR2 SQIVND (reference sequence). The CDR3 is 16 residues long. The ends lost 6 bases at V and 0 bases at J; junction bases unmatched: 6. CDR3 sequence: CASRRQGDNSNQPQHF. The CDR3 nucleotides are TGTGCCAGTAGGAGACAGGGGGACAATAGCAATCAGCCCCAGCATTTT.

This clonotype was found many times. The chain recombines TRBV6-4 with TRBJ1-2; D call uncertain. Trimming removed 4 bases from V and 2 bases from J, with 14 bases in between. The length of the CDR3 is 15 residues. Looked up from germline, CDR1 is MRHNA and CDR2 is SNTAGT. The CDR3 region is CASSANWGGNYGYTF. DNA of the CDR3: TGTGCCAGCAGTGCCAATTGGGGAGGGAACTATGGCTACACCTTC.

This clonotype showed up just a few times. V gene TRBV28 combines with J gene TRBJ2-7; 10 bases are shared with TRBD1. The CDR3 is 17 amino acids. Germline assignment: CDR1 MDHEN and CDR2 SYDVKM. J lost 2 bases, V lost 3 bases, and 10 bases had no gene match. CDR3 sequence: CASSFNGRGQGTYEQYF. The CDR3 bases are TGTGCCAGCAGTTTTAATGGTCGGGGACAGGGGACCTACGAGCAGTACTTC.

The chain links TRBV4-2 to TRBJ1-2; TRBD1 is a possible D gene (5 bases). The CDR3 runs 16 residues. CDR1 is LGHNA and CDR2 is YNFKEQ in the germline V gene. Trimming took 1 base from V and 3 from J, leaving 15 bases between them. For the CDR3, the DNA is TGTGCCAGCAGCCAAGCTAGCAGGGACCATGACTATGGCTACACCTTC. Translating it yields CASSQASRDHDYGYTF.

In DNA form, the CDR3 reads TGTGCCAGCAGCTCTGGGGACAGGGCCAAAAACATTCAGTACTTC. Residues: CASSSGDRAKNIQYF. This chain uses TRBV7-9 with TRBJ2-4; 8 bases agree with TRBD1. With V trimmed by 4 bases and J by 1 base, 3 bases remained unmatched. Germline-derived CDR1 and CDR2 are SEHNR and FQNEAQ (reference sequence). The CDR3 covers 15 residues.

This clonotype was seen repeatedly, ten times or more. The rearrangement uses TRBV12-3 or TRBV12-4 and TRBJ1-2, with unresolved D. With 3 bases removed from V and 10 bases from J, the gap between germline ends came to 12 bases. The CDR3 contains 12 residues. Here the CDR3 DNA reads TGTGCCAGCAGTTTCTTAGTAGGGAACTACACCTTC. This sequence encodes CASSFLVGNYTF.

This clonotype was seen a handful of times. The chain is built from TRBV7-9 and TRBJ2-2; possible D gene TRBD1, 6 bases. Germline V CDR1 and CDR2: SEHNR, FQNEAQ (reference sequence). Trimming cost V 8 bases and J 4 bases, with 11 bases left between them. This CDR3 contains 13 residues. The CDR3 DNA reads TGTGCCAGCTTAAAACAGGGCACCGGGGAGCTGTTTTTT. It translates to CASLKQGTGELFF.

This clonotype was observed many times. V is TRBV6-2 or TRBV6-3 and J is TRBJ2-2; 14 nucleotides match TRBD2. This CDR3 comprises 17 residues. J lost 2 bases, V lost 5 bases, and 4 bases had no gene match. Germline loops: CDR1 MNHEY, CDR2 SVGEGT. The DNA for the CDR3 is TGTGCCAGCAGTCGGACTAGCGGGAGGATAAACACCGGGGAGCTGTTTTTT. Residues: CASSRTSGRINTGELFF.

This clonotype was seen a handful of times. The chain carries TRBV19 and TRBJ1-6, with D possibly TRBD1 on 6 matching bases. Germline assignment: CDR1 LNHDA and CDR2 SQIVND (reference sequence). This CDR3 has 16 residues. Trimming removed 4 bases at V and 11 bases at J, with 21 bases between. The CDR3 DNA is TGTGCCAGTAGTACCCACCTGGAGGGGGAAGTGGCACCCCTCCACTTT. This encodes CASSTHLEGEVAPLHF.

This clonotype was detected ten times or more. This chain joins TRBV7-2 and TRBJ2-7; possibly TRBD1 for D (6 bases). V lost 5 bases and J lost 7, with 18 bases in between. Per the germline V gene, CDR1 is SGHTA and CDR2 is FQGNSA. The CDR3 is made up of 14 amino acids. This chain's CDR3 is CASSPPPAGVEQYF. The CDR3 DNA follows: TGTGCCAGCAGCCCCCCCCCGGCAGGGGTTGAGCAGTACTTC.

This clonotype appeared a few times. The V gene is TRBV24-1, the J gene TRBJ1-2, with 7 bases matching TRBD1. Trimming took 4 bases from V and 9 from J; bases not matched to a gene: 13. Germline values: CDR1 KGHDR, CDR2 SFDVKD. This CDR3 has 15 amino acids. CDR3 residues: CATSEIRQGDMRYTF. CDR3 bases: TGTGCCACCAGTGAAATACGACAGGGCGATATGCGCTACACCTTC.

The genes are TRBV20-1 and TRBJ2-7; tentatively, D is TRBD1 (6 bases). The CDR3 has 14 residues. The V gene's germline CDR1 is DFQATT and CDR2 SNEGSKA (reference sequence). With 5 bases removed from V and 2 bases from J, the gap between germline ends came to 16 bases. The CDR3 DNA reads as TGCAGTGCTCCCTCCGACAGGCCCACCTACGAGCAGTACTTC. It codes for CSAPSDRPTYEQYF.

In this sample, this clonotype turned up many times. The chain is built from TRBV5-1 and TRBJ2-5, with 7 bases fitting TRBD1. With 4 bases clipped from V and 1 base from J, the junction kept 7 bases outside the gene matches. Germline V lookup: CDR1 SGHRS, CDR2 YFSETQ. This CDR3 is 15 amino acids long. The CDR3 bases are TGCGCCAGCAGCCGATCGGGACAGCTCCAAGAGACCCAGTACTTC. This translates into CASSRSGQLQETQYF.

This clonotype was seen at least ten times. This chain uses TRBV13 with TRBJ1-1; the D gene is possibly TRBD1 (5 bases). Between the trimmed V and J ends, which lost 8 bases and 7 bases, there was a span of 14 bases. This CDR3 comprises 12 residues. In germline, CDR1 is PRHDT, CDR2 FYEKMQ (reference sequence). CDR3 region: CASYTLGGEAFF. Here the CDR3 DNA reads TGTGCCAGCTACACCCTGGGGGGTGAAGCTTTCTTT.